This T cell receptor beta chain appears in the sequencing data of a study of prognosis after radiotherapy for stage I lung cancer. Study-level background: Seven patients presented with squamous cell carcinoma, approximately eleven with adenocarcinoma. Radiotherapy used SBRT, divided into 3 to 5 fractions and reaching a biologically effective dose of at least 100 Gy. Regarding the study as a whole: TRBV and TRBJ gene usage reportedly differed between patients with and without metastases.

From genomic DNA, TCR beta CDR3 was amplified by two-round multiplex PCR. Primers (each specific to one TRBV or TRBJ gene) were used in first-round PCR. TCRdb re-called the multiplex PCR reads through MiXCR, storing one row per CDR3 protein. The data hold about 17,000 distinct CDR3 sequences, with approximately 15% observed a single time. The V and J ends lost 4 bases and 0 bases respectively, with 19 bases between them. The CDR3 contains 17 residues. Germline values: CDR1 SGHRS, CDR2 YFSETQ. This clonotype was counted at least ten times. Its specificity is unknown. The TCR sequence derives from a donor aged 50 or older with non-small cell lung cancer. The source was PBMCs, collected before or after stereotactic body radiation therapy (not recorded which). This chain connects TRBV5-1 to TRBJ1-2; D may be TRBD1 (6 bases). This CDR3 is CASSPGTLRSANYGYTF. The CDR3 region has the DNA TGCGCCAGCAGCCCCGGGACACTTCGATCTGCTAACTATGGCTACACCTTC.